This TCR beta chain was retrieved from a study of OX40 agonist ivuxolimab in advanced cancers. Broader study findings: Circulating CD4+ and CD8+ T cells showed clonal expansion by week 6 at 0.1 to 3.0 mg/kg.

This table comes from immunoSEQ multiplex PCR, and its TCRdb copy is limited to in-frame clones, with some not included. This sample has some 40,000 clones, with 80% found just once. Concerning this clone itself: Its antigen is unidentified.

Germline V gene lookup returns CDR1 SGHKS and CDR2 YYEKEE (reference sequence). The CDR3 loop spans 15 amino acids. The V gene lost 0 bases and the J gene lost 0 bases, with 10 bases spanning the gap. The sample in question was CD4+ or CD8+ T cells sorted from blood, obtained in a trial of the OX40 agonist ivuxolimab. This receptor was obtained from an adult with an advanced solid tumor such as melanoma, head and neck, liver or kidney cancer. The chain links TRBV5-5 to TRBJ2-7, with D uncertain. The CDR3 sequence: CASSLAGTSSYEQYF. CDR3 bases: TGTGCCAGCAGCTTGGCCGGCACGTCCTCCTACGAGCAGTACTTC.